One sample yielded the 8 T cell receptor beta chains listed below, sequenced in a study of cytomegalovirus exposure and HLA in healthy donors. 60 Vbeta and 13 Jbeta primers were used in PCR. TCRdb keeps only in-frame clones here, not all; method: immunoSEQ multiplex PCR. The sample has approximately 150,000 clones; approximately 67% are singletons. The material sequenced was PBMCs. The receptor set was obtained from a woman younger than 30 in good health and CMV-seropositive.

In this sample, this clone turned up a few times. V and J are TRBV7-9 and TRBJ2-2, with TRBD2 matching 8 bases. Germline CDR1 SEHNR, CDR2 FQNEAQ (reference sequence). Losses at the gene ends were 5 bases for V and 6 bases for J; bases not matched to a gene: 11. The CDR3 contains 16 residues. The CDR3, as DNA: TGTGCCAGCAGCCAGAGGCCTAGCGGGTGGTCCGGGGAGCTGTTTTTT. Its protein is CASSQRPSGWSGELFF.

The chain couples TRBV5-4 to TRBJ2-3; 13 nucleotides align to TRBD2. CDR3 length equals 18 residues. From germline, CDR1 is SGHNT and CDR2 YYREEE (reference sequence). V gave up 2 bases and J gave up 0 bases; unmatched junction bases: 6. The CDR3 DNA follows: TGTGCCAGCAGCTTCTCGACTAGCGGGAGGCCCAGCACAGATACGCAGTATTTT. It codes for CASSFSTSGRPSTDTQYF.

The chain links TRBV5-1 to TRBJ1-1, with TRBD1 matching 8 bases. Germline V gives CDR1 SGHRS, CDR2 YFSETQ. The CDR3 sequence is 15 residues long. Trimming at V came to 1 base and at J to 6 bases, leaving 8 bases not matched to a gene. CDR3 sequence reads: CASSLMDRDTPEAFF. DNA of the CDR3: TGCGCCAGCAGCTTGATGGACAGGGACACCCCTGAAGCTTTCTTT.

The chain employs TRBV5-6 and TRBJ2-2; TRBD1 matches 7 bases. V was pared by 0 bases and J by 7 bases, with 9 bases of the junction left unmatched. Germline assignment: CDR1 SGHDT and CDR2 YYEEEE. This CDR3 has 16 residues. As DNA, the CDR3 is TGTGCCAGCAGCTTGGGTAACAGGGGTGGCCTCGGGGAGCTGTTTTTT. Translating it yields CASSLGNRGGLGELFF.

This rearrangement joins TRBV7-8 to TRBJ1-4; possibly TRBD1 for D (6 bases). Trimming pared 2 bases from V and 10 bases from J, leaving 11 bases between. The germline V gene encodes CDR1 SGHVS and CDR2 FQNEAQ. The CDR3 is made up of 13 amino acids. The CDR3 protein is CASSLRGQLKLFF. DNA for the CDR3: TGTGCCAGCAGCTTACGGGGACAACTAAAACTGTTTTTT.

J is TRBJ2-5 and V is TRBV12-2; TRBD2, the table's D call, lacks a check against the DNA. The J call may be faulty, since TRBJ2-7 better matches the DNA end. TRBV12-2 is recorded as a pseudogene. This CDR3 has 13 residues. The CDR3 spells CASRLGASDEQYF. The CDR3, as DNA: TGTGCAAGTCGCCTTGGAGCTTCCGACGAGCAGTACTTC.

This chain links TRBV2 with TRBJ2-3; D is unclear. The germline gives CDR1 SNHLY, CDR2 FYNNEI. The CDR3 length is 14 residues. V was pared by 4 bases and J by 1 base, with 9 bases between. CDR3 bases: TGTGCCAGCAGTGTCAGGTCTCGCACAGATACGCAGTATTTT. This sequence encodes CASSVRSRTDTQYF. The full variable domain, with the rest looked up from reference TRBV2 and TRBJ2-3, is EPEVTQTPSHQVTQMGQEVILRCVPISNHLYFYWYRQILGQKVEFLVSFYNNEISEKSEIFDDQFSVERPDGSNFTLKIRSTKLEDSAMYFCASSVRSRTDTQYFGPGTRLTVL.

The rearrangement joins TRBV6-6 to TRBJ1-2, with D unclear. The V gene lost 5 bases and the J gene lost 0 bases, with 13 bases spanning the gap. The germline CDR1 and CDR2 sequences are MNHNY and SVGAGI (reference sequence). The CDR3 is made up of 15 amino acids. In DNA, the CDR3 is TGTGCCAGCAGTCCGGACTATGCTACTAACTATGGCTACACCTTC. Translating gives CASSPDYATNYGYTF.